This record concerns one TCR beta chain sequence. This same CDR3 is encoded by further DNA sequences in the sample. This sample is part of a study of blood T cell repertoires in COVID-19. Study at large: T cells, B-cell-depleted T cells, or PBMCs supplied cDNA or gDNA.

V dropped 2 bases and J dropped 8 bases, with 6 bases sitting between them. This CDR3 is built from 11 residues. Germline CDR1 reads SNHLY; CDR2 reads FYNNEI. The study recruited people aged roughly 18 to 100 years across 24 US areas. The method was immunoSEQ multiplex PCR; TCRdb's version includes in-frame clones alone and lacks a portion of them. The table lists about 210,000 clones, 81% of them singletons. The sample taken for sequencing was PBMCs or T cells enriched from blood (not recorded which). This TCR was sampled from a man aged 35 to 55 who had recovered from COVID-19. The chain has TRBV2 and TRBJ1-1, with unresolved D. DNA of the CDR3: TGTGCCAGCAGTGAAAACAGAGAAGCTTTCTTT. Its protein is CASSENREAFF.